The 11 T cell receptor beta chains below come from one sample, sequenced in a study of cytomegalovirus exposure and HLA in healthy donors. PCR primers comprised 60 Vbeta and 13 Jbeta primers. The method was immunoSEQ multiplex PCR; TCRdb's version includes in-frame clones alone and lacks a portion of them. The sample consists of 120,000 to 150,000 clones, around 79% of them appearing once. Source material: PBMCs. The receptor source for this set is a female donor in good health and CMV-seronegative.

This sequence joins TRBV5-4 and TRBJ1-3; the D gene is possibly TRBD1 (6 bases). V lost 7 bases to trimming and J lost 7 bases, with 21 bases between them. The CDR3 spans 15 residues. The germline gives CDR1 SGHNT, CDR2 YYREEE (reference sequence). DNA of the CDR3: TGTGCCAGCGGCTCCCGGGGGGCCACCACCAACACCATATATTTT. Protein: CASGSRGATTNTIYF.

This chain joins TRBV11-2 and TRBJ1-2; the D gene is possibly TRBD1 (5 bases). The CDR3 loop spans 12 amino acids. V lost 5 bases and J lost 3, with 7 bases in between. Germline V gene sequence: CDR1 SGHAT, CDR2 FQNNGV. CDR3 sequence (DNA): TGTGCCAGCAGCCTACAGGACTATGGCTACACCTTC. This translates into CASSLQDYGYTF.

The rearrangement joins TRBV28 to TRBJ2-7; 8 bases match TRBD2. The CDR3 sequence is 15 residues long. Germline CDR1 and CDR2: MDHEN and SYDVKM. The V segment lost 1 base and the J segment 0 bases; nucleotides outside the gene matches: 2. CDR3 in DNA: TGTGCCAGCAGTTTATCTGGGACTAGCTCCTACGAGCAGTACTTC. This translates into CASSLSGTSSYEQYF.

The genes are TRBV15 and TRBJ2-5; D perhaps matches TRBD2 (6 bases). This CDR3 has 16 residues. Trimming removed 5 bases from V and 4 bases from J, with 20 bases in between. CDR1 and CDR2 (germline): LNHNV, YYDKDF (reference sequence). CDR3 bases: TGTGCCACCAGCTCCCGCTGGGGGGACGGGCGAGAGACCCAGTACTTC. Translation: CATSSRWGDGRETQYF.

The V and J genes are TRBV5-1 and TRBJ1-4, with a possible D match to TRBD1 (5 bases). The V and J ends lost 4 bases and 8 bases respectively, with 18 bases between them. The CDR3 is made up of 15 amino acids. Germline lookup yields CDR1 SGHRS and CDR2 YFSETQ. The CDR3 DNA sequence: TGCGCCAGCAGCGTCGGTACCGGGGGAAGGGAAAAACTGTTTTTT. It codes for CASSVGTGGREKLFF.

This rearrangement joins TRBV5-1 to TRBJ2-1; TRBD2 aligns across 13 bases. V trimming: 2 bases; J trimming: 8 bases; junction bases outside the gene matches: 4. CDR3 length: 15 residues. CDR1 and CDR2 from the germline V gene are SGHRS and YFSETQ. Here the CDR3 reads CASSLLAGGPYEQFF. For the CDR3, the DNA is TGCGCCAGCAGCTTACTAGCGGGAGGGCCCTATGAGCAGTTCTTC.

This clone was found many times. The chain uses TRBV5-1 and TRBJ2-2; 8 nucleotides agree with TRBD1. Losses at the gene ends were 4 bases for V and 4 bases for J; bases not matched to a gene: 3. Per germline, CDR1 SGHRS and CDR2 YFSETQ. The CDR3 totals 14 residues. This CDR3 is CASSDTGGTGELFF. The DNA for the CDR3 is TGCGCCAGCAGCGACACAGGGGGCACCGGGGAGCTGTTTTTT.

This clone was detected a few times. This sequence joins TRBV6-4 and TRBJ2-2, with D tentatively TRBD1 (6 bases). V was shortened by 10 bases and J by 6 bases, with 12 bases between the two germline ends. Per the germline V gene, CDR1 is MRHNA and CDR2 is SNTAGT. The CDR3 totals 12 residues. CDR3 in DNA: TGTGCCACTACTGGGGGCCCCGGGGAGCTGTTTTTT. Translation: CATTGGPGELFF.

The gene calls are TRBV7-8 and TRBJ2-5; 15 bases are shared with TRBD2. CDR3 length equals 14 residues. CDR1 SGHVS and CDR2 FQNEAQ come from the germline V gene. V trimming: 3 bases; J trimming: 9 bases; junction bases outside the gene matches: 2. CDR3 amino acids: CASSFGTSGGPQYF. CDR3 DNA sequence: TGTGCCAGCAGCTTTGGGACTAGCGGGGGGCCCCAGTACTTC.

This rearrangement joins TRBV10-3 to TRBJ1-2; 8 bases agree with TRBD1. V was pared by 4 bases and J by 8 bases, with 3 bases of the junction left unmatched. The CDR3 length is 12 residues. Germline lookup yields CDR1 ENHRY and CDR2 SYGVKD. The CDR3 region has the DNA TGTGCCATCAGTGCGGACAGGGAGGGCTACACCTTC. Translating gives CAISADREGYTF.

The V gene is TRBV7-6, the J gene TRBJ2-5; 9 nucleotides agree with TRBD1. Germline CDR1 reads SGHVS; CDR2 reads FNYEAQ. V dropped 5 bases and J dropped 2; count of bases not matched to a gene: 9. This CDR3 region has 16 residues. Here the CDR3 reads CASSRGTGFSQETQYF. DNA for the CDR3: TGTGCCAGCAGCCGCGGGACAGGGTTCTCGCAAGAGACCCAGTACTTC.